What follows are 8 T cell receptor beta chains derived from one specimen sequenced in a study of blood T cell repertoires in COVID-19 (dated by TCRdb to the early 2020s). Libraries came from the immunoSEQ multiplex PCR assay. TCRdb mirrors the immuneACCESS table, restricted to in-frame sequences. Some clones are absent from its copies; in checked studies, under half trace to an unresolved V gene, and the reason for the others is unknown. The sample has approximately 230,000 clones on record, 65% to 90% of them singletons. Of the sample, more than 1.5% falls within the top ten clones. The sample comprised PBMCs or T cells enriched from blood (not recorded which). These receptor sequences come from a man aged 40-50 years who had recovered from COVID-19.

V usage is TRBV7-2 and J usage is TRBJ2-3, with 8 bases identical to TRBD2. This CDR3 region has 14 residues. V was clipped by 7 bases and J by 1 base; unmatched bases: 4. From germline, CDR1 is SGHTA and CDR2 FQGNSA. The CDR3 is CASKWRGGTDTQYF. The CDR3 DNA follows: TGTGCCAGCAAGTGGCGGGGGGGCACAGATACGCAGTATTTT.

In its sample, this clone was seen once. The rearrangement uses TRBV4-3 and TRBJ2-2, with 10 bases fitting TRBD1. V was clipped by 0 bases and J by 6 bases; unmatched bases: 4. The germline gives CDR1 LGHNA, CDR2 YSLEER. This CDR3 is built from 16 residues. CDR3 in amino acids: CASSQDPGTGAGELFF. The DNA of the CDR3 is TGCGCCAGCAGCCAAGACCCAGGGACAGGGGCCGGGGAGCTGTTTTTT.

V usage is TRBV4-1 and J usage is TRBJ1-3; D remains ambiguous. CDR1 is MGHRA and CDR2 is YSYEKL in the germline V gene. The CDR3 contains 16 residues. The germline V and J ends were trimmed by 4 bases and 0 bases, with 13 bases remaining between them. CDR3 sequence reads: CASSPLSVYSGNTIYF. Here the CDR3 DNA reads TGCGCCAGCAGCCCCTTGAGCGTATACTCTGGAAACACCATATATTTT.

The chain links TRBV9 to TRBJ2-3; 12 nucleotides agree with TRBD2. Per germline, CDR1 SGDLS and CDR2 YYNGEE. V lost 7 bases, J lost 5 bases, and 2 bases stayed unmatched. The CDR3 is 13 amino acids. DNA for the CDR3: TGTGCCAGCCGACTAGCGGGAGAAGATACGCAGTATTTT. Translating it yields CASRLAGEDTQYF.

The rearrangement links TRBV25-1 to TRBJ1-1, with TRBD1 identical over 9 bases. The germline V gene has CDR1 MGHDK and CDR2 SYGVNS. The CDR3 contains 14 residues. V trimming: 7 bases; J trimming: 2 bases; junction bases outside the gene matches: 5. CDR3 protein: CASTMGQGNTEAFF. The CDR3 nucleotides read TGTGCCAGCACTATGGGACAGGGAAACACTGAAGCTTTCTTT.

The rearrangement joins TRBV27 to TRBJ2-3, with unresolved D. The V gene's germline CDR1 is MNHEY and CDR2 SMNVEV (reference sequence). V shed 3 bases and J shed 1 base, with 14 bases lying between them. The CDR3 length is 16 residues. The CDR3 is CASSFGSRYGTDTQYF. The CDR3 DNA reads TGTGCCAGCAGTTTTGGTTCCAGATATGGCACAGATACGCAGTATTTT.

The CDR3 DNA reads as TGTGCCACCAGTGATCTAAAACACAGGGACACCGGGGAGCTGTTTTTT. Encoded protein: CATSDLKHRDTGELFF. The genes are TRBV24-1 and TRBJ2-2, with D possibly TRBD1 on 6 matching bases. The ends were cut back, 3 bases at V and 3 bases at J, with 13 bases in the middle. The CDR3 length is 16 residues. The germline V gene encodes CDR1 KGHDR and CDR2 SFDVKD.

The CDR3 DNA follows: TGTGCCACCAGCAGTGCAAGCGATGAAGCTTTCTTT. Its protein is CATSSASDEAFF. The chain uses TRBV15 and TRBJ1-1; D call uncertain. The germline gives CDR1 LNHNV, CDR2 YYDKDF (reference sequence). The CDR3 extends over 12 amino acids. Trimming took 3 bases from V and 7 from J, leaving 9 bases between them.